Listed below are T cell receptor beta chains from one sample, sequenced in a study of cytotoxic CD8 clonotypes in ibrutinib-treated CLL. Clones were read by immunoSEQ multiplex PCR, and TCRdb kept only the in-frame ones, dropping some. The repertoire has 30,000 to 40,000 clones, about 70% of them found once; the top ten carry 16%. Sequencing used PBMCs, obtained at disease progression, from a patient treated with ibrutinib. These receptor sequences come from a human donor with chronic lymphocytic leukemia. Each CDR3 is given with its conserved first and last residue. The D gene is left open where the match is weak. Expanded clones get a size class; other rows say once, few or many, or leave the size out.

abundance	d_gene	v_gene	j_gene	CDR3nt	CDR3aa
NA	NA	TRBV27	TRBJ2-7	TGTGCCAGCAGTAGGAAGGGTAGCCAGGACTACGAGCAGTACTTC	CASSRKGSQDYEQYF
NA	NA	TRBV6-1	TRBJ1-1	TGTGCCAGCAGTGTCACAACAGGATCTTGGACTGAAGCTTTCTTT	CASSVTTGSWTEAFF
NA	TRBD2	TRBV5-6	TRBJ2-5	TGTGCCAGCAGCGGGGGACTACAAGAGACCCAGTACTTC	CASSGGLQETQYF
NA	TRBD1	TRBV2	TRBJ1-1	TGTGCCAGCGGGGGCCGGGACAGGGTAGGAAGGACCACTGAAGCTTTCTTT	CASGGRDRVGRTTEAFF
once	NA	TRBV10-2	TRBJ2-1	TGCGGCACAGCCGGTACGGGGAATGAGCAGTTCTTC	CGTAGTGNEQFF
NA	NA	TRBV6-4	TRBJ2-3	TGTGCCAGCAGTGAAACGGGGTTCGGGGATACGCAGTATTTT	CASSETGFGDTQYF
few	TRBD1	TRBV19	TRBJ2-5	TGTGCCAGTAGGAAAGCGACAGGGTACCAAGAGACCCAGTACTTC	CASRKATGYQETQYF
NA	TRBD2	TRBV9	TRBJ2-7	TGTGCCAGCAGCGTAGGAGGGCGAGCGGGAATCTACGAGCAGTACTTC	CASSVGGRAGIYEQYF
NA	TRBD1	TRBV18	TRBJ2-7	TGTGCCAGCTCATTGACAGGGTCCTACGAGCAGTACTTC	CASSLTGSYEQYF
NA	NA	TRBV5-4	TRBJ2-3	TGTGCCAGCAGCTTCTTTCCCCAAGATACGCAGTATTTT	CASSFFPQDTQYF
few	NA	TRBV10-3	TRBJ1-1	TGTGCCATCAGTGGGGAGGACAGTGTCTACTGGGCGGCTTTCTTT	CAISGEDSVYWAAFF